One and the same sample provided the 27 T cell receptor beta chains below, sequenced in a study of CD8+ T cells in alopecia areata. Cutaneous lymph nodes were pooled and cells sorted by CD4, CD8alpha, NKG2D, NKG2ACE and more. Extraction and reverse transcription of RNA yielded cDNA as the sequencing template. Some clones are missing from TCRdb's copy, which holds only in-frame ones; the method was immunoSEQ multiplex PCR. Reported are around 290,000 clones, none seen only once; the ten largest carry about 1.1%. The sample comprised CD4+ T cells sorted from a lymph node. These receptors were collected from a C3H/HeJ mouse with alopecia areata. These mice share the MHC haplotype H2-k.

Details on this clone: Germline and genes here are mouse. The DNA ends 4 residues before the CDR3 does, and the rest of the CDR3 is filled in from the germline J gene. The chain links TRBV13-1 to TRBJ1-1; D perhaps matches TRBD1 (5 bases). The V gene's germline CDR1 is NSHNY and CDR2 SYGAGN. This CDR3 contains 12 residues. CDR3 DNA, as far as it was read: TGTGCCAGCAGTGGGGACTGGGGA. Protein sequence: CASSGDWG. The whole CDR3 is CASSGDWGEVFF.

This clone has just a few counts. Here the gene names and germline are mouse. The CDR3 end falls 4 residues outside the read, so it is completed with the germline J gene. This rearrangement joins TRBV13-3 to TRBJ2-1; unclear D gene. V was trimmed by 2 bases and J by 3 bases, leaving 6 bases between them. CDR3 length equals 13 residues. Germline V gene sequence: CDR1 NNHDY, CDR2 SYVADS. CDR3: CASSDQIYAEQFF. The part of the CDR3 DNA that was read is TGTGCCAGCAGTGACCAGATCTATGCT.

Comment on this clone: Gene names denote mouse genes. The read finishes 4 residues shy of the CDR3 end, and the germline J gene is used to complete it. J is TRBJ2-2 and V is TRBV13-1; 10 nucleotides align to TRBD1. The CDR3 sequence is 17 residues long. V was pared by 5 bases and J by 3 bases, with 10 bases of the junction left unmatched. CDR1 and CDR2 from the germline V gene are NSHNY and SYGAGN. The CDR3: CASSLVSGTGDTGQLYF. The sequenced CDR3 bases are TGTGCCAGCAGCCTCGTCTCCGGGACAGGGGACACCGGG.

In its sample, this clone was seen a few times. The germline and genes are mouse ones. The read halts 4 residues ahead of the CDR3 end, with the missing end drawn from the germline J gene. The rearrangement joins TRBV13-2 to TRBJ2-5, with a weak D call TRBD1 (6 bases). The CDR3 is 15 residues long. Germline V gives CDR1 NNHNN, CDR2 SYGAGS (reference sequence). CDR3 bases read: TGTGCCAGCGGTGATGTAGGGGGTTCCGAAGAC. Amino acids: CASGDVGGSED. The whole CDR3 region reads CASGDVGGSEDTQYF.

Concerning this clone itself: Genes here carry mouse names. The CDR3 end falls 3 residues outside the read, so it is completed with the germline J gene. V is TRBV31 and J is TRBJ1-6; TRBD1 matches at 10 bases. TRBJ1-6 is sorted into the ORF group, with uncertain function. Germline trimming cut 3 bases from V and 11 bases from J; bases unmatched to any gene: 10. Germline loops: CDR1 GKSSPN, CDR2 SITVG. The CDR3 loop spans 15 amino acids. Partial CDR3 DNA: TGTGCCTGGAGCGCTCCCGGGACAGGGGCGACGCCC. Its translation: CAWSAPGTGATP. The CDR3 in its entirety is CAWSAPGTGATPLYF.

As for this clone: Genes and germline are mouse. The read terminates 4 residues ahead of where the CDR3 ends, so the germline J gene completes it. This chain links TRBV19 with TRBJ2-2; D perhaps matches TRBD1 (6 bases). V lost 5 bases, J lost 1 base, and 15 bases lay in between. Germline loops: CDR1 FNHDT, CDR2 SITEND (reference sequence). There are 16 residues in the CDR3. The CDR3 protein is CASSNVRDKNTGQLYF. The CDR3 DNA, read in part, is TGTGCCAGCAGCAACGTCCGGGACAAAAACACCGGG.

This clone was recorded at least ten times. Genes here carry mouse names. Read data end 4 residues before the CDR3 end; the end is taken from the germline J gene. The identical CDR3 is also encoded by other nucleotide sequences in the sample. The chain joins TRBV13-1 to TRBJ2-1; 8 bases match TRBD1. Germline V lookup: CDR1 NSHNY, CDR2 SYGAGN. The CDR3 runs to 13 residues. After removal of 5 bases from V and 3 bases from J, the junction contained 1 base not matched to a gene. The CDR3 sequence: CASSDRGYAEQFF. Partial CDR3 DNA: TGTGCCAGCAGCGACAGGGGCTATGCT.

A few counts support this clone. The genes and germline here are from mouse. Read data end 4 residues before the CDR3 end; the end is taken from the germline J gene. V gene TRBV19 combines with J gene TRBJ2-1, with TRBD1 matching 7 bases. This CDR3 has 14 residues. The V gene end was trimmed by 5 bases and the J gene end by 5 bases; junction bases not matched to a gene: 7. Germline lookup yields CDR1 FNHDT and CDR2 SITEND (reference sequence). The sequenced CDR3 bases are TGTGCCAGCAGGCCACAGGGGAGCGATGCT. Translation gives CASRPQGSDA. The whole CDR3 protein is CASRPQGSDAEQFF.

This clone has more than one count but fewer than ten. Gene names denote mouse genes. The read stops 4 residues short of the end of the CDR3; the missing end is completed from the germline J gene. The chain has TRBV1 and TRBJ2-3; 13 bases match TRBD2. CDR3 length: 17 amino acids. Germline V CDR1 and CDR2: NSQYPW, LRSPGD (reference sequence). The part of the CDR3 DNA that was read is TGCACCTGCAGTGCAAGGGACTGGGGGGGAAGAGGAGAA. Residues: CTCSARDWGGRGE. The full CDR3 sequence reads CTCSARDWGGRGETLYF. Variable domain in full (rest from reference TRBV1 and TRBJ2-3): VTLLEQNPRWRLVPRGQAVNLRCILKNSQYPWMSWYQQDLQKQLQWLFTLRSPGDKEVKSLPGADYLATRVTDTELRLQVANMSQGRTLYCTCSARDWGGRGETLYFGSGTRLTVL.

A remark on this clone: Germline and genes here are mouse. The observed sequence ends 4 residues before the CDR3 terminus, with the missing tail filled in from the germline J gene. The chain uses TRBV13-1 and TRBJ2-7; D possibly corresponds to TRBD1 (6 bases). The germline gives CDR1 NSHNY, CDR2 SYGAGN. There are 15 residues in the CDR3. Trimming left V 1 base short and J 2 bases short, with 13 bases between. The CDR3 loop is CASSDTRGGPYEQYF. The CDR3 bases that were read are TGTGCCAGCAGTGATACCAGGGGAGGTCCCTAT.

This clone has more than one count but fewer than ten. Mouse gene names and germline throughout. The read halts 4 residues ahead of the CDR3 end, with the missing end drawn from the germline J gene. The chain has TRBV1 and TRBJ2-1; TRBD1 matches at 12 bases. Unmatched junction bases numbered 4, after V lost 5 bases and J lost 5 bases. This CDR3 comprises 15 residues. Germline CDR1 NSQYPW, CDR2 LRSPGD (reference sequence). Incomplete CDR3 DNA: TGCACCTGCAGTTCCCGGGACAGGGGGCATGCT. It codes for CTCSSRDRGHA. The full CDR3 sequence reads CTCSSRDRGHAEQFF.

The sample holds a few counts of this clone. Gene names follow the mouse nomenclature. The read falls 4 residues short of the CDR3 end, and the missing part is taken from the germline J gene. The V gene is TRBV1, the J gene TRBJ2-1; weak D call: TRBD1 (5 bases). The CDR3 totals 15 residues. The germline V gene has CDR1 NSQYPW and CDR2 LRSPGD (reference sequence). With 0 bases removed from V and 1 base from J, the gap between germline ends came to 7 bases. The part of the CDR3 DNA that was read is TGCACCTGCAGTGCAGACAGGGAGAACTATGCT. Its translation: CTCSADRENYA. The whole CDR3 sequence is CTCSADRENYAEQFF.

Turning to this clone: Gene names refer to mouse genes. The CDR3 end lies 4 residues beyond the end of the read and is filled in from the germline J gene. The chain recombines TRBV13-1 with TRBJ2-1; 7 bases align to TRBD2. Trimming cost V 1 base and J 6 bases; bases outside gene matches: 10. CDR3 length: 16 amino acids. Germline CDR1 reads NSHNY; CDR2 reads SYGAGN. The CDR3 DNA, read in part, is TGTGCCAGCAGTGATACCCGGGGGGGAGGTTTTGCT. Its translation is CASSDTRGGGFA. In full, the CDR3 reads CASSDTRGGGFAEQFF.

For this clone: Germline and genes: mouse. From the germline J gene comes the end of the CDR3, since the read stops 4 residues before it. V gene TRBV13-3 combines with J gene TRBJ1-1, with D possibly TRBD1 on 5 matching bases. This CDR3 contains 13 residues. Trimming pared 5 bases from V and 0 bases from J, leaving 8 bases between. The germline V gene encodes CDR1 NNHDY and CDR2 SYVADS. Partial CDR3 DNA: TGTGCCAGCAGACGGGACTCAAACACA. Encoded protein: CASRRDSNT. The CDR3, in full, reads CASRRDSNTEVFF.

Turning to this clone: Each gene name is a mouse one. The read is 4 residues too short to cover the CDR3 end, so that end is filled in from the germline J gene. The chain is built from TRBV17 and TRBJ2-2, with 12 positions matching TRBD2. CDR1 and CDR2 (germline): MNHDT, YYDKIL. The CDR3 is 16 residues long. V gave up 5 bases and J gave up 2 bases; unmatched junction bases: 3. The part of the CDR3 DNA that was read is TGTGCTAGCAGTCGGGACTGGGGGGTGAACACCGGG. Translated: CASSRDWGVNTG. Given in full, the CDR3 is CASSRDWGVNTGQLYF. The whole variable domain, remainder taken from reference TRBV17 and TRBJ2-2, is DTTVKQNPRYKLARVGKPVNLICSQTMNHDTMYWYQKKPNQAPKLLLFYYDKILNREADTFEKFQSSRPNNSFCSLYIGSAGLEYSAMYLCASSRDWGVNTGQLYFGEGSKLTVL.

About this clone itself: Germline and genes: mouse. The sequenced fragment ends 4 residues before the CDR3 boundary, so the rest is inferred from the germline J gene. The identical CDR3 is also encoded by other nucleotide sequences in the sample. The chain has TRBV31 and TRBJ2-2; TRBD1 agrees at 8 bases. The V gene end was trimmed by 3 bases and the J gene end by 0 bases; junction bases not matched to a gene: 6. The CDR3 sequence is 16 residues long. CDR1 and CDR2 (germline): GKSSPN, SITVG. CDR3 residues: CAWSLDRGSNTGQLYF. The CDR3 DNA, read in part, is TGTGCCTGGAGCCTCGACAGGGGATCAAACACCGGG.

This clone showed up many times. Gene names denote mouse genes. The read is 4 residues too short to cover the CDR3 end, so that end is filled in from the germline J gene. Other DNA sequences from this sample encode an identical CDR3 as well. The gene calls are TRBV19 and TRBJ2-1; D not resolved. Trimming left V 3 bases short and J 1 base short, with 2 bases between. The germline V gene encodes CDR1 FNHDT and CDR2 SITEND (reference sequence). The CDR3 extends over 12 amino acids. The CDR3 is CASSRNYAEQFF. The CDR3 bases that were read are TGTGCCAGCAGTAGGAACTATGCT.

Notes on this clone: The genes are named according to mouse. Sequencing ends 3 residues short of the CDR3 end; the germline J gene provides the rest. Other DNA sequences in the sample encode the same CDR3. The rearrangement uses TRBV13-1 and TRBJ1-6; D is unclear. TRBJ1-6 is reported as an ORF; its role is uncertain. CDR1 NSHNY and CDR2 SYGAGN come from the germline V gene. V lost 2 bases, J lost 0 bases, and 6 bases lay in between. This CDR3 region has 15 residues. The CDR3 loop reads CASSDRNSYNSPLYF. Incomplete CDR3 DNA: TGTGCCAGCAGTGACAGGAATTCCTATAATTCGCCC.

In its sample, this clone was seen a few times. These gene names are mouse names. The observed sequence ends 4 residues before the CDR3 terminus, with the missing tail filled in from the germline J gene. V gene TRBV13-1 combines with J gene TRBJ2-2; D gene ambiguous. Germline assignment: CDR1 NSHNY and CDR2 SYGAGN. The V gene lost 4 bases and the J gene lost 0 bases, with 10 bases spanning the gap. The CDR3 spans 15 residues. The covered CDR3 bases are TGTGCCAGCAGTTACAGCCTCGCAAACACCGGG. Amino acid sequence: CASSYSLANTG. From start to end, the CDR3 is CASSYSLANTGQLYF.

Of note for this clone: Mouse names are used for the genes. Coverage ceases 4 residues before the CDR3 finishes, and the germline J gene fills in the end. V is TRBV14 and J is TRBJ1-2; TRBD1 matches at 11 bases. The CDR3 spans 14 residues. Germline V gene data show CDR1 as SGHDT and CDR2 as FRDEAV. The CDR3 loop is CASSFYGTGGDYTF. The covered CDR3 bases are TGTGCCAGCAGTTTCTATGGGACAGGGGGC.

There are a few counts of this clone. Gene names and germline match the mouse. Read data end 4 residues before the CDR3 end; the end is taken from the germline J gene. This chain joins TRBV13-2 and TRBJ2-7, with D uncertain. The CDR3 length is 12 residues. Germline CDR1 and CDR2: NNHNN and SYGAGS (reference sequence). Incomplete CDR3 DNA: TGTGCCAGCGGTCTTGACAAATAT. It specifies CASGLDKY. The whole CDR3 protein is CASGLDKYEQYF.

To note about this clone: The genes are named according to mouse. Read coverage stops 4 residues before the CDR3 terminus; the germline J gene supplies the remainder. The rearrangement links TRBV13-3 to TRBJ2-7; 7 bases line up with TRBD2. Germline assignment: CDR1 NNHDY and CDR2 SYVADS. The CDR3 covers 14 residues. Incomplete CDR3 DNA: TGTGCCAGCAGTGAGCGCTGGGGGTCGTAT. This codes for CASSERWGSY. The entire CDR3 protein reads CASSERWGSYEQYF.

In the case of this clone: Mouse gene names and germline throughout. The observed sequence ends 3 residues before the CDR3 terminus, with the missing tail filled in from the germline J gene. The chain joins TRBV13-1 to TRBJ1-6; D is unclear. TRBJ1-6 has ORF status, its function being uncertain. Deletions cut 4 bases from V and 0 bases from J, with 8 bases between. Germline V CDR1 and CDR2: NSHNY, SYGAGN. The CDR3 runs to 15 residues. The CDR3 bases that were read are TGTGCCAGCAGTAAGACAAATTCCTATAATTCGCCC. This sequence encodes CASSKTNSYNSP. The whole CDR3 protein reads CASSKTNSYNSPLYF.

This clone occurred a few times. Gene names are the mouse ones. Coverage ceases 4 residues before the CDR3 finishes, and the germline J gene fills in the end. The genes are TRBV13-1 and TRBJ2-1; the match to TRBD2 covers 10 bases. The CDR3 length is 14 residues. Losses at the gene ends were 6 bases for V and 2 bases for J; bases not matched to a gene: 2. The V gene's germline CDR1 is NSHNY and CDR2 SYGAGN. CDR3 bases read: TGTGCCAGCAAGGGGACTGGGGACTATGCT. Its protein is CASKGTGDYA. The CDR3 in its entirety is CASKGTGDYAEQFF.

Note on this clone: Here the gene names and germline are mouse. The sequence runs out 3 residues before the end of the CDR3; the remainder is reconstructed from the germline J gene. The chain joins TRBV13-2 to TRBJ1-6; D is unclear. TRBJ1-6 counts as an open reading frame of uncertain function. Per the germline V gene, CDR1 is NNHNN and CDR2 is SYGAGS (reference sequence). CDR3 length: 15 amino acids. V lost 0 bases and J 3 bases, leaving 7 bases between the germline ends. CDR3 sequence reads: CASGDGQVYNSPLYF. Partial CDR3 DNA: TGTGCCAGCGGTGATGGTCAGGTCTATAATTCGCCC.

This clone came up many times. These gene names are mouse names. Coverage ceases 4 residues before the CDR3 finishes, and the germline J gene fills in the end. V gene TRBV17 combines with J gene TRBJ2-2; D is possibly TRBD1 (5 bases). CDR1 is MNHDT, CDR2 YYDKIL, per germline. The length of the CDR3 is 15 residues. V was trimmed by 1 base and J by 0 bases, leaving 6 bases between them. The sequenced CDR3 bases are TGTGCTAGCAGTAGAGTCAGGGCAAACACCGGG. Translating gives CASSRVRANTG. The full CDR3 sequence reads CASSRVRANTGQLYF. The complete variable domain, with remaining parts taken from reference TRBV17 and TRBJ2-2, reads DTTVKQNPRYKLARVGKPVNLICSQTMNHDTMYWYQKKPNQAPKLLLFYYDKILNREADTFEKFQSSRPNNSFCSLYIGSAGLEYSAMYLCASSRVRANTGQLYFGEGSKLTVL.

Comments on this clone: Mouse names are used for the genes. The read ends 4 residues shy of where the CDR3 ends; the end is completed using the germline J gene. The rearrangement links TRBV13-1 to TRBJ2-1, with TRBD1 identical over 8 bases. The germline V gene encodes CDR1 NSHNY and CDR2 SYGAGN. This CDR3 is 12 amino acids long. Here the CDR3 reads CASSPGGTEQFF. The sequenced part of the CDR3 DNA is TGTGCCAGCAGTCCAGGGGGCACT.